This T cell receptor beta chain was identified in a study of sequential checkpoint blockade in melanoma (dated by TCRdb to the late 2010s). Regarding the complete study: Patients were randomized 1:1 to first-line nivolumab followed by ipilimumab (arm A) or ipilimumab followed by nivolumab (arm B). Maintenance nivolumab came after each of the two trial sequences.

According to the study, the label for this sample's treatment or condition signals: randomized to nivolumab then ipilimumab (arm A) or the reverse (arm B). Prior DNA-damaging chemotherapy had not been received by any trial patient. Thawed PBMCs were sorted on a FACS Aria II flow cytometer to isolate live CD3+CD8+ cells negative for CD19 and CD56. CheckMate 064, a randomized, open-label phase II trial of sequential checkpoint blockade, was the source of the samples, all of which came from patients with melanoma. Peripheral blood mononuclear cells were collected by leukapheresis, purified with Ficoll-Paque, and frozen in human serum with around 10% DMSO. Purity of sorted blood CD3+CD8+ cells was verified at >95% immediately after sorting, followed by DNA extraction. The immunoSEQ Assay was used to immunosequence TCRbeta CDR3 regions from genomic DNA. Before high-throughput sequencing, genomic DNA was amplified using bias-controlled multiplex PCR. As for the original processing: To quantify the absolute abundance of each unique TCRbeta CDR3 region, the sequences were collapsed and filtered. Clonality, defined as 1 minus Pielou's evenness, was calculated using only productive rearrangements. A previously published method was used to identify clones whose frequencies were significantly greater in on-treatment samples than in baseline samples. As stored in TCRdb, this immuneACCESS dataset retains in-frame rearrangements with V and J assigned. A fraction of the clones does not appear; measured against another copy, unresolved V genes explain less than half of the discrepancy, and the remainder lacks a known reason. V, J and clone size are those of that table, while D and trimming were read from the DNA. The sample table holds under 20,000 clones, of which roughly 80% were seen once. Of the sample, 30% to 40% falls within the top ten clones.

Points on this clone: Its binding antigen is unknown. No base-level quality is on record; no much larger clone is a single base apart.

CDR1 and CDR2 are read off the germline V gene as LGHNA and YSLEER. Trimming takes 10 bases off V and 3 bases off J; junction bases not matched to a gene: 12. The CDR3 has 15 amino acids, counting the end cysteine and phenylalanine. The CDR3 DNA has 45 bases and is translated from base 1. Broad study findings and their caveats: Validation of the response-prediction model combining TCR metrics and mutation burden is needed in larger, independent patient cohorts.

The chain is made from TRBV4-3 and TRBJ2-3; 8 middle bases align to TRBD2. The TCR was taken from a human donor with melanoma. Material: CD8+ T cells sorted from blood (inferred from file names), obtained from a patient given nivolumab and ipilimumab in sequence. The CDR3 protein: CATKDGAGETDTQYF. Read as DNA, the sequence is TGCGCCACCAAAGACGGAGCGGGAGAAACAGATACGCAGTATTTT.